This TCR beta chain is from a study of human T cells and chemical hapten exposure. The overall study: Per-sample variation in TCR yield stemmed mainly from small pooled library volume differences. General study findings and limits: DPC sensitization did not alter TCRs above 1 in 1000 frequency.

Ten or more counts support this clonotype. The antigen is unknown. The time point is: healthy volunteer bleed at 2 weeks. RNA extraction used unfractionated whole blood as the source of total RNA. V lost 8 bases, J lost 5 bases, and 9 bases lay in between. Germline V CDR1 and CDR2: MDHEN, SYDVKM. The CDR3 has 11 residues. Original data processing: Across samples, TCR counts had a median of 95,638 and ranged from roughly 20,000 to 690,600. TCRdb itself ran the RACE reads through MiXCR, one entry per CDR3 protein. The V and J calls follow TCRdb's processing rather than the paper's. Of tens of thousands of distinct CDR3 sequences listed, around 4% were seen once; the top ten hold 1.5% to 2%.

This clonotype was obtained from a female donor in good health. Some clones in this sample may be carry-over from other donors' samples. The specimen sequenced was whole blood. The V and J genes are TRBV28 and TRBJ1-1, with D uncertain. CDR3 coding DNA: TGTGCCAGCTTCAATCGAACTGAAGCTTTCTTT. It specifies CASFNRTEAFF.